This T cell receptor beta chain was sequenced in a study of Ad26.COV2.S vaccination and SARS-CoV-2 variants. The wider study: Doses of Ad26.COV2.S were injected into muscle once or twice, 56 days apart.

A remark on this clone: The antigen remains unidentified.

Study observations and caveats: The TCR breadth and depth analyses may have understated or missed part of the total T cell responses.

V was trimmed by 4 bases and J by 0 bases, leaving 16 bases between them. The CDR3 runs 16 residues. From germline, CDR1 is SGHRS and CDR2 YFSETQ. The protocol was immunoSEQ multiplex PCR, while the TCRdb copy is restricted to in-frame clones and leaves out a portion. This table has 290,000 or so clones, 70% to 90% appearing once. Treatment indicated: about 20 received Ad26.COV2.S at low or high dose, single or two shots; 5 received placebo; per-sample allocation not given. Repertoires come from day 63 after the first vaccine or placebo injection. Ad26.COV2.S expressed prefusion-stabilized spike from the original Wuhan strain.

The source of this sequence is a person between 18 and 65 years old who received the Ad26.COV2.S COVID-19 vaccine or a placebo. Sample: peripheral blood, taken in a trial of Ad26.COV2.S vaccine versus placebo. The chain has TRBV5-1 and TRBJ1-2; D is ambiguous. The CDR3 protein is CASSPGEGWTNYGYTF. For the CDR3, the DNA is TGCGCCAGCAGCCCCGGGGAGGGCTGGACTAACTATGGCTACACCTTC.